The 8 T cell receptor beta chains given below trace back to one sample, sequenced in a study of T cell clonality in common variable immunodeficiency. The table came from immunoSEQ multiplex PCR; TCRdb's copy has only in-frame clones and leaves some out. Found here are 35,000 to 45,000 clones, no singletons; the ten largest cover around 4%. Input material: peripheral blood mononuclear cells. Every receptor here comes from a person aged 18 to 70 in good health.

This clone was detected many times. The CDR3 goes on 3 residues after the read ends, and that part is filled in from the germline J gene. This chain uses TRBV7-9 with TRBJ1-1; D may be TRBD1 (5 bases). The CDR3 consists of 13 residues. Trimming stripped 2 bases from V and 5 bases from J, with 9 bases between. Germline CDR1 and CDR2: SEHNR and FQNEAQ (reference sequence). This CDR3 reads CASSLFGGTEAFF. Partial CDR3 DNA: TGTGCCAGCAGCTTATTCGGGGGGACTGAA.

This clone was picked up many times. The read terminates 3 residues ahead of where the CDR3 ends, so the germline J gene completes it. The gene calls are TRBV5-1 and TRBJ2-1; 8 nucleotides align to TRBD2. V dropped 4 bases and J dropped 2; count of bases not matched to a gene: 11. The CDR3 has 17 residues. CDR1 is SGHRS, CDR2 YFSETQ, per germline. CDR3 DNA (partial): TGCGCCAGCAGCCCTAGGACTAGCCCCAAGCCCTACAATGAG. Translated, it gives CASSPRTSPKPYNE. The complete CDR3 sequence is CASSPRTSPKPYNEQFF.

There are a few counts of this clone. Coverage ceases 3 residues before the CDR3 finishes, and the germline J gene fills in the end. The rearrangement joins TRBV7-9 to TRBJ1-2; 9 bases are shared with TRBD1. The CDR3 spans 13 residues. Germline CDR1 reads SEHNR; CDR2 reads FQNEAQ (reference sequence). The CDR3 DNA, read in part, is TGTGCCAGCAGCCGACAGGGGGAAGTAGGC. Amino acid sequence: CASSRQGEVG. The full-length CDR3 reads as CASSRQGEVGYTF.

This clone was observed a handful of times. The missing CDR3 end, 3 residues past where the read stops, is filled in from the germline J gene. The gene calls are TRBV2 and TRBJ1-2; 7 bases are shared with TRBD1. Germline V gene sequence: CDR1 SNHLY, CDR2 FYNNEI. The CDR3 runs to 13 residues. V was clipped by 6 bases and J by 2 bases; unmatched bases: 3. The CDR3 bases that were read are TGTGCCAGCAGCAGACAGGGAAACTATGGC. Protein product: CASSRQGNYG. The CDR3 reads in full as CASSRQGNYGYTF.

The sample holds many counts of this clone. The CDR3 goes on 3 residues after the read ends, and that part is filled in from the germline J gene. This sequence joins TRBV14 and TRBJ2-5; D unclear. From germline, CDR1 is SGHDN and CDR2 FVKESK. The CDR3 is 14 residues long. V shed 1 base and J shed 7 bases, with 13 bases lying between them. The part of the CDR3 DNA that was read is TGTGCCAGCAGCCAAGGCGTCAGGTCAGCGACC. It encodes CASSQGVRSAT. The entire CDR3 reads CASSQGVRSATQYF. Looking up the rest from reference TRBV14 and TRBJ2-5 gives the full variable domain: EAGVTQFPSHSVIEKGQTVTLRCDPISGHDNLYWYRRVMGKEIKFLLHFVKESKQDESGMPNNRFLAERTGGTYSTLKVQPAELEDSGVYFCASSQGVRSATQYFGPGTRLLVL.

CDR3 sequence reads: CASSLRGQEGYDYTF. The part of the CDR3 DNA that was read is TGTGCCAGCAGCCTAAGAGGACAGGAAGGCTACGAC. The rearrangement links TRBV7-2 to TRBJ1-2; 7 nucleotides agree with TRBD1. With the read ending 3 residues before the CDR3 end, the germline J gene is used to fill in that end. Germline-derived CDR1 and CDR2 are SGHTA and FQGNSA. The CDR3 is 15 residues long.

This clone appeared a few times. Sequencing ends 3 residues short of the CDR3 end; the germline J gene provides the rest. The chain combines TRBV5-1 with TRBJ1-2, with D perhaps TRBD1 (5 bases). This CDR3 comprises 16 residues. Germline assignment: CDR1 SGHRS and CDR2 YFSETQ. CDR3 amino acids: CASSPSWGLAYNDYTF. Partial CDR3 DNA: TGCGCCAGCAGCCCTAGTTGGGGACTAGCCTACAATGAC.

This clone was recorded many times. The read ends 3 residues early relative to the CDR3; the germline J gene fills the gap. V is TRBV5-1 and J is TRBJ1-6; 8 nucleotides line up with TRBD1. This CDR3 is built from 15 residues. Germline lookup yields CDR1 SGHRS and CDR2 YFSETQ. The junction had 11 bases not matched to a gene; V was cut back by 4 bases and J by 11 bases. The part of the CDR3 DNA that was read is TGCGCCAGCAGCGTAAGGACAGGGTCGGGGGCACCC. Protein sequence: CASSVRTGSGAP. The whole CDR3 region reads CASSVRTGSGAPLHF.